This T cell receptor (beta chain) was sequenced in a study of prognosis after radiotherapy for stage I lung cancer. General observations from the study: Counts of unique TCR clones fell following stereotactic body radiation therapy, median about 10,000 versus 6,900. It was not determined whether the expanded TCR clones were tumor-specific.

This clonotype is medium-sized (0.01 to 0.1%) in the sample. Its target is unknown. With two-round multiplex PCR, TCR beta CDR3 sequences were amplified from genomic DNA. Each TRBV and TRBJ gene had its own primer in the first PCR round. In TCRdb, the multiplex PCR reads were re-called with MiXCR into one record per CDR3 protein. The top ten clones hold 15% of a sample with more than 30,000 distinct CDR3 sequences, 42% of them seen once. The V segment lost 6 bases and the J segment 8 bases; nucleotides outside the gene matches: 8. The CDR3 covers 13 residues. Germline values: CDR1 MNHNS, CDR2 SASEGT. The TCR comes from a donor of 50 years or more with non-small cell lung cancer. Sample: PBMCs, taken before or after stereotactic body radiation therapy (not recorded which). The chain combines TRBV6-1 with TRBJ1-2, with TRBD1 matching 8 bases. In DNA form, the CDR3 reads TGTGCCAGCAGACAGCAGGGGGCGCGAGGCTACACCTTC. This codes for CASRQQGARGYTF.